The T cell receptor beta chain described here comes from a study of T cell repertoires in cytomegalovirus infection. Study-level information: It was the public TCR beta signatures that indicated both CMV infection and matching HLA type.

On this clonotype itself: This may be a read error: a much more frequent sequence differs by one nucleotide.

Using its own MiXCR run on the reads, TCRdb lists one record per CDR3 protein. The table includes 480,000 or so distinct CDR3 sequences, 11% detected once. V shed 7 bases and J 0 bases; nucleotides not matched to a gene: 4. The CDR3 sequence is 14 residues long. CDR1 and CDR2 from the germline V gene are DFQATT and SNEGSKA (reference sequence). The chain employs TRBV20-1 and TRBJ2-4, with TRBD2 matching 9 bases. The origin of this receptor is a human donor in good health (CMV status not recorded). Some clones in this sample may be carry-over from other donors' samples. Input material: PBMCs. DNA of the CDR3: TGCAGTGATAGCGGGGGTTTAGCCAAAAACATTCAGTACTTC. Translation: CSDSGGLAKNIQYF.